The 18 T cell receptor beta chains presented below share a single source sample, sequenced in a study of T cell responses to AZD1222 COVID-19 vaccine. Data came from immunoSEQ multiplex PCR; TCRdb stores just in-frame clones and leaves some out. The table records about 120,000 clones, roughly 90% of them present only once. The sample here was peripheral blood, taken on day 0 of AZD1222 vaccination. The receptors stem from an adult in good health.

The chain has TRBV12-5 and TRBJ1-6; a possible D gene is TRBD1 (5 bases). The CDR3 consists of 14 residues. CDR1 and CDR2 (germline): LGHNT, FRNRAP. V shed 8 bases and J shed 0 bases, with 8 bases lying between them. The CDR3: CASRGSSYNSPLHF. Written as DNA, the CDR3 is TGTGCTAGTCGGGGGAGCTCCTATAATTCACCCCTCCACTTT.

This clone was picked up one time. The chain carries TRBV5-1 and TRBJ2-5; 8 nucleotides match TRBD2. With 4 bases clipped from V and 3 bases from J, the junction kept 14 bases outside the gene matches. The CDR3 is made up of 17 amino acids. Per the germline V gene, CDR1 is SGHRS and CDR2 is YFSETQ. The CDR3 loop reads CASSPGGAATLKETQYF. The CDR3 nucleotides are TGCGCCAGCAGCCCGGGGGGGGCCGCTACCCTTAAAGAGACCCAGTACTTC.

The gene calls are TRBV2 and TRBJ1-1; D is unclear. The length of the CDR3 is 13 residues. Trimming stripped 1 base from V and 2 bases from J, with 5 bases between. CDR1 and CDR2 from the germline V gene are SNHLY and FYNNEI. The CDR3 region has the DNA TGTGCCAGCAGTGAAGAAGTTAACACTGAAGCTTTCTTT. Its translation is CASSEEVNTEAFF. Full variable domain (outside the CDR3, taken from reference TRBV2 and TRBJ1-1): EPEVTQTPSHQVTQMGQEVILRCVPISNHLYFYWYRQILGQKVEFLVSFYNNEISEKSEIFDDQFSVERPDGSNFTLKIRSTKLEDSAMYFCASSEEVNTEAFFGQGTRLTVV.

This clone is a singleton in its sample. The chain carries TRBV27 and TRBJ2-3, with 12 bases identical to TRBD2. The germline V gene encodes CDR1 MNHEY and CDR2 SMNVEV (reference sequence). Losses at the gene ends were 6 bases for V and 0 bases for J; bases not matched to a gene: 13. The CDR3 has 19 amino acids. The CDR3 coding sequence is TGTGCCAGCAGGATCCAAAAAGGGGGACTAGCGGGTAGCACAGATACGCAGTATTTT. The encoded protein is CASRIQKGGLAGSTDTQYF.

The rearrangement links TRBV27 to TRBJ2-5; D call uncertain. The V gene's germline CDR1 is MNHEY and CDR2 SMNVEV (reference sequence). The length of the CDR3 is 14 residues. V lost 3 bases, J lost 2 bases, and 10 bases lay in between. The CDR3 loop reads CASSLIGPQETQYF. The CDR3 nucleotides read TGTGCCAGCAGTTTGATAGGACCTCAAGAGACCCAGTACTTC.

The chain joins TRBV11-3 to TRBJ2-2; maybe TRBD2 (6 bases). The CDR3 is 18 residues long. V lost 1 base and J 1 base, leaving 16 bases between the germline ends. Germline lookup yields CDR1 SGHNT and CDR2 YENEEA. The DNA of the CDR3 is TGTGCCAGCAGCTTAGGTGATCGGGGGAGTATGAACACCGGGGAGCTGTTTTTT. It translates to CASSLGDRGSMNTGELFF.

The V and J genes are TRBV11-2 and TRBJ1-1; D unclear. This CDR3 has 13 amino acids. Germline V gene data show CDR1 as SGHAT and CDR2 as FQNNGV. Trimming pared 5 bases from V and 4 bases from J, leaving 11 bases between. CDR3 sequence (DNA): TGTGCCAGCAGCGACGGGTTGTCCACTGAAGCTTTCTTT. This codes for CASSDGLSTEAFF.

CDR3 sequence: CAISGTPNTEAFF. As DNA, the CDR3 is TGTGCCATTTCCGGGACACCGAACACTGAAGCTTTCTTT. The chain uses TRBV6-5 and TRBJ1-1, with D possibly TRBD1 on 6 matching bases. Trimming cost V 10 bases and J 1 base, with 13 bases left between them. CDR3 length equals 13 residues. CDR1 is MNHEY, CDR2 SVGAGI, per germline.

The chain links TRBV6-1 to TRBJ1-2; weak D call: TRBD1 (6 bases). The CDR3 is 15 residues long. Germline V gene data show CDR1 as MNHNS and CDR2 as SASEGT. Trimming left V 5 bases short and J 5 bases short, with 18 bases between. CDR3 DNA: TGTGCCAGCAGTTCTGAAGGGGGAGGCGTTTATGGCTACACCTTC. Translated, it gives CASSSEGGGVYGYTF.

CDR3 region: CASSPSRAEAFF. The CDR3 bases are TGTGCCAGCAGTCCTTCCAGGGCTGAAGCTTTCTTT. The V and J genes are TRBV6-5 and TRBJ1-1; maybe TRBD1 (5 bases). The V and J ends lost 5 bases and 6 bases respectively, with 10 bases between them. The CDR3 has 12 amino acids. Germline V gene lookup returns CDR1 MNHEY and CDR2 SVGAGI.

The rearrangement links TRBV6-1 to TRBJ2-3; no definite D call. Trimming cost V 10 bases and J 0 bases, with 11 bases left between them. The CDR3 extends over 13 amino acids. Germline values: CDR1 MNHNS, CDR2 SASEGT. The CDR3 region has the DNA TGTGCCACCCACTCGCCAAGCACAGATACGCAGTATTTT. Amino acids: CATHSPSTDTQYF.

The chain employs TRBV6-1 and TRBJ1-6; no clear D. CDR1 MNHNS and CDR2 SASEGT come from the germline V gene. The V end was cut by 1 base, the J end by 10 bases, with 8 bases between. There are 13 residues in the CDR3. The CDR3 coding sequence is TGTGCCAGCAGTGAAGAAGGGCCCTCACCCCTCCACTTT. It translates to CASSEEGPSPLHF.

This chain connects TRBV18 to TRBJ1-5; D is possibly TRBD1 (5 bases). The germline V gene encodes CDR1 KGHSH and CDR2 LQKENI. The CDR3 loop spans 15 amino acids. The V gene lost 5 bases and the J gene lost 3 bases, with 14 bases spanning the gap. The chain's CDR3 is CASSTRDGTNQPQHF. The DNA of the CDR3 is TGTGCCAGCTCAACCCGGGACGGCACCAATCAGCCCCAGCATTTT.

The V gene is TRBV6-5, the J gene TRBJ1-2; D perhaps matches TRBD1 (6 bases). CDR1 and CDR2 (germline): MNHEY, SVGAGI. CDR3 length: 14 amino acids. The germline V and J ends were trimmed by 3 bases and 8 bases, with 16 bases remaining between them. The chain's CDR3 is CASSYTPDSRGYTF. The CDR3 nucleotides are TGTGCCAGCAGTTATACTCCGGACAGCAGGGGCTACACCTTC.

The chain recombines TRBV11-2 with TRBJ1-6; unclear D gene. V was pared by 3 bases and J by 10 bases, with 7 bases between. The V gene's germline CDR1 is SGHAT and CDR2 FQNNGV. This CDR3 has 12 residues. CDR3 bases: TGTGCCAGCAGCTTTAGGGCGTCACCCCTCCACTTT. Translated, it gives CASSFRASPLHF. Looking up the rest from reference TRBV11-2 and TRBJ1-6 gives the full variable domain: EAGVAQSPRYKIIEKRQSVAFWCNPISGHATLYWYQQILGQGPKLLIQFQNNGVVDDSQLPKDRFSAERLKGVDSTLKIQPAKLEDSAVYLCASSFRASPLHFGNGTRLTVT.

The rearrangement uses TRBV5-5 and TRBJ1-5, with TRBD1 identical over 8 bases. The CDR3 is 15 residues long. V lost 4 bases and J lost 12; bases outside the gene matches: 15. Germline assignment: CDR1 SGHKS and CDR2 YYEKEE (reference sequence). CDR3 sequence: CASSTGTDRGRVQHF. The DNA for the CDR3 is TGTGCCAGCAGCACAGGCACCGACAGGGGAAGAGTCCAGCATTTT. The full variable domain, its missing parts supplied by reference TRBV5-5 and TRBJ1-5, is DAGVTQSPTHLIKTRGQQVTLRCSPISGHKSVSWYQQVLGQGPQFIFQYYEKEERGRGNFPDRFSARQFPNYSSELNVNALLLGDSALYLCASSTGTDRGRVQHFGDGTRLSIL.

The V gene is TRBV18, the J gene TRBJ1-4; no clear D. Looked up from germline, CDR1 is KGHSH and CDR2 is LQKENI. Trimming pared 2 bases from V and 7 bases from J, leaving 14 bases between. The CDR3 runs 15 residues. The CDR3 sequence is CASSPRVSEGEKLFF. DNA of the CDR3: TGTGCCAGCTCACCAAGAGTTAGCGAGGGTGAAAAACTGTTTTTT.

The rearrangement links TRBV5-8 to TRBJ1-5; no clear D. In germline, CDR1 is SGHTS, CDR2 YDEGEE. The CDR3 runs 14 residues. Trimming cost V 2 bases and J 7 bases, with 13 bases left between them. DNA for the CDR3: TGTGCCAGCAGCTTTTGGACCTTGCGGCAGCCCCAGCATTTT. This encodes CASSFWTLRQPQHF.